These 15 T cell receptor beta chains share one sample of origin, sequenced in a study of early T cells in non-severe SARS-CoV-2 infection. TCRdb fed the 5' RACE reads into MiXCR, producing one record per CDR3 protein. The sample lists 50,000 to 85,000 distinct CDR3 sequences; approximately 9.2% were seen once. Sample: whole blood. Receptor source: an adult who was a healthcare worker with PCR-confirmed SARS-CoV-2 infection or an uninfected control (not recorded which).

This clonotype occurred many times. CDR3: CASSPGTQIDTQYF. DNA of the CDR3: TGTGCCAGCAGCCCCGGGACTCAGATAGATACGCAGTATTTT. V is TRBV9 and J is TRBJ2-3, with a tentative D call TRBD2 (6 bases). The CDR3 runs to 14 residues. Germline CDR1 and CDR2: SGDLS and YYNGEE. V shed 4 bases and J shed 5 bases, with 14 bases lying between them.

The J gene is TRBJ2-4, the V gene TRBV5-4, with 11 nucleotides matching TRBD2. V trimming: 4 bases; J trimming: 0 bases; junction bases outside the gene matches: 9. The CDR3 runs to 18 residues. The germline V gene encodes CDR1 SGHNT and CDR2 YYREEE (reference sequence). CDR3 sequence (DNA): TGTGCCAGCAGCCCTGGCCTAGCGGGAGGCACAGCCAAAAACATTCAGTACTTC. As protein: CASSPGLAGGTAKNIQYF.

This clonotype was recorded a few times. The V call is TRBV5-1, the J call TRBJ2-3; 9 nucleotides line up with TRBD2. V lost 6 bases, J lost 2 bases, and 4 bases stayed unmatched. This CDR3 contains 14 residues. CDR1 and CDR2 from the germline V gene are SGHRS and YFSETQ. The CDR3 spells CASTLAGYTDTQYF. CDR3 sequence (DNA): TGCGCCAGCACCCTAGCGGGATACACAGATACGCAGTATTTT. Drawing the rest from reference TRBV5-1 and TRBJ2-3, the complete variable domain is KAGVTQTPRYLIKTRGQQVTLSCSPISGHRSVSWYQQTPGQGLQFLFEYFSETQRNKGNFPGRFSGRQFSNSRSEMNVSTLELGDSALYLCASTLAGYTDTQYFGPGTRLTVL.

This clonotype was found a few times. This sequence joins TRBV7-2 and TRBJ2-1; 12 bases map to TRBD1. Germline lookup yields CDR1 SGHTA and CDR2 FQGNSA. V lost 5 bases, J lost 6 bases, and 5 bases stayed unmatched. The CDR3 loop spans 15 amino acids. The CDR3, as DNA: TGTGCCAGCAGCCCCGTGGGACAGGGGGCCAATGAGCAGTTCTTC. It specifies CASSPVGQGANEQFF.

This clonotype occurred a few times. The chain couples TRBV9 to TRBJ1-3, with D unresolved. This CDR3 region has 14 residues. Trimming stripped 10 bases from V and 0 bases from J, with 14 bases between. Germline V gives CDR1 SGDLS, CDR2 YYNGEE. CDR3 loop: CASGAPNSGNTIYF. In DNA, the CDR3 is TGTGCCTCAGGAGCCCCGAACTCTGGAAACACCATATATTTT.

V gene TRBV27 combines with J gene TRBJ2-7; D is unresolved. Trimming left V 2 bases short and J 3 bases short, with 8 bases between. Germline V CDR1 and CDR2: MNHEY, SMNVEV (reference sequence). The CDR3 spans 13 residues. The CDR3 coding sequence is TGTGCCAGCAGTTTAACAGAAGACTACGAGCAGTACTTC. The encoded protein is CASSLTEDYEQYF.

This clonotype has a count of ten or more. The chain combines TRBV19 with TRBJ2-3; D is possibly TRBD1 (6 bases). The CDR3 length is 15 residues. Per germline, CDR1 LNHDA and CDR2 SQIVND (reference sequence). Trimming left V 0 bases short and J 6 bases short, with 13 bases between. CDR3 loop: CASSIEDRTVDTQYF. As DNA, the CDR3 is TGTGCCAGTAGTATAGAAGACAGGACGGTCGATACGCAGTATTTT.

This clonotype showed up many times. V usage is TRBV7-3 and J usage is TRBJ2-1; 15 nucleotides line up with TRBD2. This CDR3 spans 15 amino acids. The V segment lost 4 bases and the J segment 7 bases; nucleotides outside the gene matches: 2. Germline assignment: CDR1 SGHTA and CDR2 FQGTGA. The DNA for the CDR3 is TGTGCCAGCAGCTCCGGACTAGCGGGAGGGAATGAGCAGTTCTTC. Translating gives CASSSGLAGGNEQFF.

This clonotype was counted at least ten times. The chain joins TRBV28 to TRBJ2-3, with 9 bases matching TRBD2. In germline, CDR1 is MDHEN, CDR2 SYDVKM. V lost 10 bases and J lost 8; bases outside the gene matches: 7. This CDR3 has 12 residues. CDR3 coding DNA: TGTGCCACCCAGCGGGAGGCGGTTACGCAGTATTTT. This translates into CATQREAVTQYF.

The V call is TRBV7-2, the J call TRBJ1-2; 9 bases match TRBD1. V lost 5 bases to trimming and J lost 3 bases; unmatched junction nucleotides: 4. The CDR3 contains 14 residues. Germline V lookup: CDR1 SGHTA, CDR2 FQGNSA. Here the CDR3 DNA reads TGTGCCAGCAGCAGGACAGGGGCCGACTATGGCTACACCTTC. This gives the protein CASSRTGADYGYTF. The variable domain in full, completed from reference TRBV7-2 and TRBJ1-2, reads GAGVSQSPSNKVTEKGKDVELRCDPISGHTALYWYRQSLGQGLEFLIYFQGNSAPDKSGLPSDRFSAERTGGSVSTLTIQRTQQEDSAVYLCASSRTGADYGYTFGSGTRLTVV.

Many counts were recorded for this clonotype. CDR3 coding DNA: TGCGCCAGCAGCCCACAAGGACAGGGGGCTTGGGAGCAGTACTTC. This encodes CASSPQGQGAWEQYF. The V call is TRBV5-1, the J call TRBJ2-7; 11 bases are shared with TRBD1. This CDR3 contains 15 residues. V shed 4 bases and J 7 bases; nucleotides not matched to a gene: 10. CDR1 SGHRS and CDR2 YFSETQ come from the germline V gene.

This clonotype showed up many times. The chain carries TRBV9 and TRBJ1-2, with TRBD1 identical over 9 bases. The trim removed 0 bases at V and 3 bases at J, leaving 3 bases unmatched. Germline V gives CDR1 SGDLS, CDR2 YYNGEE. The CDR3 spans 15 residues. The CDR3 reads CASSVVTGGDYGYTF. The CDR3 region has the DNA TGTGCCAGCAGCGTAGTAACAGGGGGCGACTATGGCTACACCTTC. The whole variable domain, filled in from reference TRBV9 and TRBJ1-2, reads DSGVTQTPKHLITATGQRVTLRCSPRSGDLSVYWYQQSLDQGLQFLIQYYNGEERAKGNILERFSAQQFPDLHSELNLSSLELGDSALYFCASSVVTGGDYGYTFGSGTRLTVV.

This clonotype was found a few times. V and J are TRBV13 and TRBJ1-1; TRBD1 agrees at 9 bases. The CDR3 sequence is 13 residues long. The germline gives CDR1 PRHDT, CDR2 FYEKMQ (reference sequence). J gave up 9 bases and V 3 bases, and 5 bases lay outside the gene matches. The CDR3 region has the DNA TGTGCCAGCAGCTTCTACAGGGGGCGCAAAGCTTTCTTT. Translating gives CASSFYRGRKAFF.

This clonotype occurred many times. The chain is built from TRBV7-8 and TRBJ2-3; 7 nucleotides match TRBD2. V trimming: 2 bases; J trimming: 7 bases; junction bases outside the gene matches: 3. Germline V gene sequence: CDR1 SGHVS, CDR2 FQNEAQ. The length of the CDR3 is 13 residues. CDR3 nucleotides: TGTGCCAGCAGCTTAACTAGCGACAATACGCAGTATTTT. It yields the protein CASSLTSDNTQYF.

V usage is TRBV21-1 and J usage is TRBJ2-1; the DNA was not compared with TRBD2, the D call given in the table. TRBV21-1 is a known pseudogene. The CDR3 loop spans 17 amino acids. CDR3 DNA: TGTGCCAGCAGCAAAGGCGGGAGGATCCACTCCTACAATGAGCAGTTCTTC. As protein: CASSKGGRIHSYNEQFF.